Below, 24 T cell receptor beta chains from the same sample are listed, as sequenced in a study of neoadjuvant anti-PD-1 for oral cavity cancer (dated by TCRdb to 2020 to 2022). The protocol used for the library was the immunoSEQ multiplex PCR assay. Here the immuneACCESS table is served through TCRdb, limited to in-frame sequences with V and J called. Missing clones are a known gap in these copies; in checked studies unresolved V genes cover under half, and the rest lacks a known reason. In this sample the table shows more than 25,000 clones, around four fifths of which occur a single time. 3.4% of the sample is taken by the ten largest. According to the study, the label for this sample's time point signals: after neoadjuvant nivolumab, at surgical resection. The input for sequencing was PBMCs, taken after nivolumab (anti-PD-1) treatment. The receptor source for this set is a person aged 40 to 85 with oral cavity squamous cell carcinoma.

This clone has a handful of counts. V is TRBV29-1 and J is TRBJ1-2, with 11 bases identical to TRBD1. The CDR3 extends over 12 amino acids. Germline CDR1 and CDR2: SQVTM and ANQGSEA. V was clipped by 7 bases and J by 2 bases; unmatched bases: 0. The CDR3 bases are TGCAGCGGGACAGGGGGCAACTATGGCTACACCTTC. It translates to CSGTGGNYGYTF.

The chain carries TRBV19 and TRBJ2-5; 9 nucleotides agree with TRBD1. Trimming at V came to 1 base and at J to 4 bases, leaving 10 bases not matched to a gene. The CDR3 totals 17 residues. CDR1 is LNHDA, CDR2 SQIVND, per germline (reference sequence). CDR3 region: CASSIGYRDREGETQYF. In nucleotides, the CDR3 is TGTGCCAGTAGTATAGGTTACCGGGACAGGGAAGGAGAGACCCAGTACTTC.

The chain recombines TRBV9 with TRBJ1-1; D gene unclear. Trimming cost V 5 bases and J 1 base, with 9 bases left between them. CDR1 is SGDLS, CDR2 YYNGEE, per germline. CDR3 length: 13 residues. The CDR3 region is CASSPTSNTEAFF. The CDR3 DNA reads TGTGCCAGCAGTCCTACCTCGAACACTGAAGCTTTCTTT.

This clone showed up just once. CDR3 bases: TGTGCCAGCAGCACCTTGGAAGCGGGGGGTAGGACAGATACGCAGTATTTT. Translated: CASSTLEAGGRTDTQYF. The genes are TRBV9 and TRBJ2-3; 9 nucleotides match TRBD2. V lost 4 bases, J lost 3 bases, and 12 bases stayed unmatched. This CDR3 contains 17 residues. Germline CDR1 reads SGDLS; CDR2 reads YYNGEE.

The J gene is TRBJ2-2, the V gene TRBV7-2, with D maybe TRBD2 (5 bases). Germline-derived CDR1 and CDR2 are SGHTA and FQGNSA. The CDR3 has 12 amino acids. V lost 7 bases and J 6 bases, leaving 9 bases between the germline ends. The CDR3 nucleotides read TGTGCCAGCACTATGAGGGCCGGGGAGCTGTTTTTT. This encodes CASTMRAGELFF.

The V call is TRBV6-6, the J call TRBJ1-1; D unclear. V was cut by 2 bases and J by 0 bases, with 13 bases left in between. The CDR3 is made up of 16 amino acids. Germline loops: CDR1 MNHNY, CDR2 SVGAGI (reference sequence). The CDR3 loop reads CASSYAQRSMNTEAFF. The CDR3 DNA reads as TGTGCCAGCAGTTACGCCCAGAGGAGTATGAACACTGAAGCTTTCTTT.

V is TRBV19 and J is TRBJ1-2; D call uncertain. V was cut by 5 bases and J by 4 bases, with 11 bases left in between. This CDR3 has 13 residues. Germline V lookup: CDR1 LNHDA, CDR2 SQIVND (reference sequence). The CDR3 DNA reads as TGTGCCAGTAGTCCCGGACTAGGCTATGGCTACACCTTC. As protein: CASSPGLGYGYTF. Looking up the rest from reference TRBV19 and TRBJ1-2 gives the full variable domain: DGGITQSPKYLFRKEGQNVTLSCEQNLNHDAMYWYRQDPGQGLRLIYYSQIVNDFQKGDIAEGYSVSREKKESFPLTVTSAQKNPTAFYLCASSPGLGYGYTFGSGTRLTVV.

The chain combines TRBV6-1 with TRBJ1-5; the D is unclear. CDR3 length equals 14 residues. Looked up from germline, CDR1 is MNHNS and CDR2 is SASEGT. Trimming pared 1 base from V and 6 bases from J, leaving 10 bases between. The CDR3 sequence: CASSEEGKGQPQHF. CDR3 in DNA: TGTGCCAGCAGTGAAGAGGGAAAGGGTCAGCCCCAGCATTTT.

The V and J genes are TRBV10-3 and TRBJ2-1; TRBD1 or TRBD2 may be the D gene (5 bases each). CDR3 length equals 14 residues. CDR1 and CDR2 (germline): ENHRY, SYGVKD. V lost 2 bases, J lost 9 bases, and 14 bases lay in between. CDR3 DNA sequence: TGTGCCATCAGTGAGAGCCAGGGCCGGGGTGAGCAGTTCTTC. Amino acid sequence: CAISESQGRGEQFF.

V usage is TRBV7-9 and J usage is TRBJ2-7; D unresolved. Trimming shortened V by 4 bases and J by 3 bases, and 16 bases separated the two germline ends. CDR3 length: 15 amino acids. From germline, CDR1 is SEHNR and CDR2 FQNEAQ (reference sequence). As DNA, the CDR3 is TGTGCCAGCAGCTCCGCCCAGGCAATATTCTACGAGCAGTACTTC. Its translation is CASSSAQAIFYEQYF.

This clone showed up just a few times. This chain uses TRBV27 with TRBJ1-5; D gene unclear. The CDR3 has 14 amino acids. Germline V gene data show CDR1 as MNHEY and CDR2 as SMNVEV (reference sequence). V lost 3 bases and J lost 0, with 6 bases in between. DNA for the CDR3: TGTGCCAGCAGTTTGTGGTTTAGCAATCAGCCCCAGCATTTT. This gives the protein CASSLWFSNQPQHF.

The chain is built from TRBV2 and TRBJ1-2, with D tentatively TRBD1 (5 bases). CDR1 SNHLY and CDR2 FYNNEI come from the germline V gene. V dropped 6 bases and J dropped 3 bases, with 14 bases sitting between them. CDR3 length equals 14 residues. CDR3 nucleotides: TGTGCCAGCAGGCAATTAGGGGTGGACTATGGCTACACCTTC. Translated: CASRQLGVDYGYTF.

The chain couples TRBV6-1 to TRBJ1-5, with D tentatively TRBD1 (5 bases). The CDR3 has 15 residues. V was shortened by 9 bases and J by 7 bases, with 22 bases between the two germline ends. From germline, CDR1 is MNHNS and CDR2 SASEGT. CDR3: CASELERQGGQPQHF. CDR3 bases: TGTGCCAGTGAGTTAGAGAGGCAGGGAGGACAGCCCCAGCATTTT.

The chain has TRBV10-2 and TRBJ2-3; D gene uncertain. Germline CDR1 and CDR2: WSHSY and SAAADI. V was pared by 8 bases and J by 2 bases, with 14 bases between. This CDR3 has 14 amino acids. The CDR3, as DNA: TGCGCCAGCTCGCACCAAGGGTACACAGATACGCAGTATTTT. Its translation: CASSHQGYTDTQYF.

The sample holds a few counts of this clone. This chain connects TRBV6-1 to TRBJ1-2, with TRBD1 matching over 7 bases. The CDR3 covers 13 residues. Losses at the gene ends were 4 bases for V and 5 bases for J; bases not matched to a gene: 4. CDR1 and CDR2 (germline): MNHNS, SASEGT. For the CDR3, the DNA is TGTGCCAGCAGTGTGACAGGGACGTATGGCTACACCTTC. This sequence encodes CASSVTGTYGYTF.

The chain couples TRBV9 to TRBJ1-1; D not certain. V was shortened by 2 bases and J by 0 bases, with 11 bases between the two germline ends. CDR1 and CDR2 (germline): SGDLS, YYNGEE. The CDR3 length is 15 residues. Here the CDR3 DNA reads TGTGCCAGCAGCGTGGAGGGAGGTTTGAACACTGAAGCTTTCTTT. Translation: CASSVEGGLNTEAFF.

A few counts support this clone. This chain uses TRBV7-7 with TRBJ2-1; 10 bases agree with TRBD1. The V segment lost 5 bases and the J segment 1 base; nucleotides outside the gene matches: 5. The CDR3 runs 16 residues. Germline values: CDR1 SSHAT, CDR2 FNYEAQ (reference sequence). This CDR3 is CASSQDRGASYNEQFF. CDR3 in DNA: TGTGCCAGCAGCCAGGACAGGGGGGCATCCTACAATGAGCAGTTCTTC.

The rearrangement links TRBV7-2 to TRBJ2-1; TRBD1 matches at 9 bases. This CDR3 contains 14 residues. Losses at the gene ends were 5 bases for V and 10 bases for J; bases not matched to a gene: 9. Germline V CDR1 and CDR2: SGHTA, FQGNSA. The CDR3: CASSLLQGAGEQFF. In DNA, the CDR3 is TGTGCCAGCAGCCTACTACAGGGGGCTGGGGAGCAGTTCTTC.

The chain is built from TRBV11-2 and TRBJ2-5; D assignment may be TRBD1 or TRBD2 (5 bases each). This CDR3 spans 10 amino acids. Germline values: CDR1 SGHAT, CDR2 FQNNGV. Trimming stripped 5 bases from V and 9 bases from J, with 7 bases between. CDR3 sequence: CASSGGSQYF. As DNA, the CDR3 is TGTGCCAGCAGCGGGGGTTCCCAGTACTTC.

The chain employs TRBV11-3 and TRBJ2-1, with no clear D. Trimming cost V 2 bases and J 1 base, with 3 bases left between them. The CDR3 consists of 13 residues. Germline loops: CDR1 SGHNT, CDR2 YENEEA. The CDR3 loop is CASSLSSYNEQFF. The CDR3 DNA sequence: TGTGCCAGCAGCTTAAGTTCCTACAATGAGCAGTTCTTC. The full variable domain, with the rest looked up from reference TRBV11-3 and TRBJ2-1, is EAGVVQSPRYKIIEKKQPVAFWCNPISGHNTLYWYLQNLGQGPELLIRYENEEAVDDSQLPKDRFSAERLKGVDSTLKIQPAELGDSAVYLCASSLSSYNEQFFGPGTRLTVL.

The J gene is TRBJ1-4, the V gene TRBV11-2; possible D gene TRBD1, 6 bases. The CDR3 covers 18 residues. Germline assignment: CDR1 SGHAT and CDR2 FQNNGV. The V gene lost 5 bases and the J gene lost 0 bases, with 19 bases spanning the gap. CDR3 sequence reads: CASSPAGQGPATNEKLFF. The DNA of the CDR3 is TGTGCCAGCAGCCCAGCGGGCCAGGGGCCAGCAACTAATGAAAAACTGTTTTTT.

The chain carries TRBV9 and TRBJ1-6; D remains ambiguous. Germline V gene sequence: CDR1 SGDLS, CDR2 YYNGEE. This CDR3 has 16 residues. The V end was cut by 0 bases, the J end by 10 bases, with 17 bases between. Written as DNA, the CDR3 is TGTGCCAGCAGCGTAGCCTCGCATGGAGGAGAATCACCCCTCCACTTT. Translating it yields CASSVASHGGESPLHF.

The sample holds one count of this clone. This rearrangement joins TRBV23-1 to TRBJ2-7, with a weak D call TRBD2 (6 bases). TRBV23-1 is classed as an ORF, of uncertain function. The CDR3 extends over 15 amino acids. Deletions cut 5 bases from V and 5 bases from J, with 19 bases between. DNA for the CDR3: TGCGCCAGCAGTTCGGGACCCACGGGAGTCGACGAGCAGTACTTC. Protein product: CASSSGPTGVDEQYF.

The CDR3 nucleotides are TGTGCCAGCTCACCCCGGGACAGTACTAATGAAAAACTGTTTTTT. As protein: CASSPRDSTNEKLFF. The chain has TRBV18 and TRBJ1-4, with 7 positions matching TRBD1. CDR3 length: 15 amino acids. The V segment lost 3 bases and the J segment 2 bases; nucleotides outside the gene matches: 3. Germline V gene sequence: CDR1 KGHSH, CDR2 LQKENI.